This TCR beta chain stems from a study of control samples from healthy donors and cancer patients. Clones were read by immunoSEQ multiplex PCR, and TCRdb kept only the in-frame ones, dropping some. Of roughly 20,000 clones in the sample, 80% to 90% were seen once. After removal of 0 bases from V and 13 bases from J, the junction contained 5 bases not matched to a gene. The CDR3 totals 12 residues. Per the germline V gene, CDR1 is LNHNV and CDR2 is YYDKDF (reference sequence). This receptor was obtained from a man aged 55-75 years with colorectal cancer. Sequencing input: PBMCs. The rearrangement joins TRBV15 to TRBJ2-5; 7 positions agree with TRBD2. CDR3 residues: CATSRERLALYF. The CDR3 DNA follows: TGTGCCACCAGCAGAGAACGACTAGCCTTGTACTTC. The entire variable domain, with the rest obtained from reference TRBV15 and TRBJ2-5, is as follows: DAMVIQNPRYQVTQFGKPVTLSCSQTLNHNVMYWYQQKSSQAPKLLFHYYDKDFNNEADTPDNFQSRRPNTSFCFLDIRSPGLGDTAMYLCATSRERLALYFGPGTRLLVL.